Below, one T cell receptor beta chain is given with its context. The data derive from a study of blood T cells in healthy people across ages. The CDR3 is 15 residues long. The germline V gene encodes CDR1 SGHRS and CDR2 YFSETQ. Trimming took 4 bases from V and 0 from J, leaving 13 bases between them. A second PCR, run for roughly 7 to 12 cycles, used a sample-barcoded 5' primer plus a J-beta primer mix. TCRdb recomputed calls from the 5' RACE reads with MiXCR, one row per CDR3 protein. Among 1.5 million to 2 million distinct CDR3 sequences listed, about 49% were seen once. The genes are TRBV5-1 and TRBJ1-1; D is possibly TRBD1 (6 bases). This receptor was identified in a middle-aged woman in good health. The specimen sequenced was blood. The CDR3 DNA reads TGCGCCAGCAGCCCGAGCACAGGGATGAACACTGAAGCTTTCTTT. It translates to CASSPSTGMNTEAFF. The variable domain in full, completed from reference TRBV5-1 and TRBJ1-1, reads KAGVTQTPRYLIKTRGQQVTLSCSPISGHRSVSWYQQTPGQGLQFLFEYFSETQRNKGNFPGRFSGRQFSNSRSEMNVSTLELGDSALYLCASSPSTGMNTEAFFGQGTRLTVV.